Each of the 20 T cell receptor beta chains below was sequenced from the same sample in a study of T cell responses to AZD1222 COVID-19 vaccine. Method: immunoSEQ multiplex PCR; TCRdb's copy keeps in-frame clones and lacks some. The table shows just over 80,000 clones, with 70% to 90% occurring only once. The sample here was peripheral blood, taken on day 0 of AZD1222 vaccination. The receptors here all came from an adult in good health.

This chain links TRBV5-4 with TRBJ2-2; perhaps TRBD1 as D (6 bases). The CDR3 spans 15 residues. Per the germline V gene, CDR1 is SGHNT and CDR2 is YYREEE (reference sequence). Trimming removed 3 bases from V and 0 bases from J, with 9 bases in between. CDR3 nucleotides: TGTGCCAGCAGCTACAGGGTCGCGAACACCGGGGAGCTGTTTTTT. As protein: CASSYRVANTGELFF.

The chain recombines TRBV4-1 with TRBJ2-7; tentatively, D is TRBD2 (6 bases). The V gene's germline CDR1 is MGHRA and CDR2 YSYEKL. This CDR3 has 16 amino acids. V was shortened by 4 bases and J by 4 bases, with 20 bases between the two germline ends. The CDR3 spells CASSLQTVVGTYEQYF. CDR3 sequence (DNA): TGCGCCAGCAGCCTTCAGACAGTTGTCGGGACTTACGAGCAGTACTTC.

The chain carries TRBV7-9 and TRBJ1-1; a weak D match, TRBD1 (6 bases). Trimming removed 0 bases at V and 5 bases at J, with 16 bases between. Germline assignment: CDR1 SEHNR and CDR2 FQNEAQ (reference sequence). The CDR3 loop spans 16 amino acids. The CDR3 loop reads CASSLAVTGSRTEAFF. Here the CDR3 DNA reads TGTGCCAGCAGCTTAGCGGTAACAGGGAGTAGGACTGAAGCTTTCTTT. Variable domain in full (rest from reference TRBV7-9 and TRBJ1-1): DTGVSQNPRHKITKRGQNVTFRCDPISEHNRLYWYRQTLGQGPEFLTYFQNEAQLEKSRLLSDRFSAERPKGSFSTLEIQRTEQGDSAMYLCASSLAVTGSRTEAFFGQGTRLTVV.

The rearrangement joins TRBV13 to TRBJ2-7; D not certain. Looked up from germline, CDR1 is PRHDT and CDR2 is FYEKMQ (reference sequence). There are 14 residues in the CDR3. V was pared by 5 bases and J by 0 bases, with 11 bases between. The CDR3 loop reads CASSELTLSYEQYF. In DNA form, the CDR3 reads TGTGCCAGCAGCGAATTGACCCTCTCCTACGAGCAGTACTTC.

The chain combines TRBV9 with TRBJ2-3; D is uncertain. CDR1 and CDR2 from the germline V gene are SGDLS and YYNGEE. V was clipped by 0 bases and J by 2 bases, with 7 bases between them. CDR3 length: 14 residues. The CDR3 DNA sequence: TGTGCCAGCAGCGTAGGTCTCTTCACAGATACGCAGTATTTT. Translating gives CASSVGLFTDTQYF.

The V and J genes are TRBV19 and TRBJ1-1; D is ambiguous. In germline, CDR1 is LNHDA, CDR2 SQIVND (reference sequence). Deletions cut 5 bases from V and 4 bases from J, with 17 bases between. CDR3 length: 15 amino acids. In nucleotides, the CDR3 is TGTGCCAGTAGTCCCGGGTCGGGAACGAGCACTGAAGCTTTCTTT. Translating it yields CASSPGSGTSTEAFF.

V is TRBV28 and J is TRBJ1-4, with D possibly TRBD1 on 5 matching bases. The ends were cut back, 6 bases at V and 7 bases at J, with 9 bases in the middle. Germline V gene data show CDR1 as MDHEN and CDR2 as SYDVKM. The CDR3 has 12 amino acids. The CDR3 region has the DNA TGTGCCAGCAGGACGACAGTTGAAAAACTGTTTTTT. It codes for CASRTTVEKLFF. The variable domain in full, completed from reference TRBV28 and TRBJ1-4, reads DVKVTQSSRYLVKRTGEKVFLECVQDMDHENMFWYRQDPGLGLRLIYFSYDVKMKEKGDIPEGYSVSREKKERFSLILESASTNQTSMYLCASRTTVEKLFFGSGTQLSVL.

V gene TRBV18 combines with J gene TRBJ1-2; D is ambiguous. Trimming cost V 2 bases and J 4 bases, with 14 bases left between them. This CDR3 has 15 residues. The germline V gene encodes CDR1 KGHSH and CDR2 LQKENI. The CDR3 loop reads CASSPNREPTYGYTF. CDR3 bases: TGTGCCAGCTCACCAAATCGAGAACCGACCTATGGCTACACCTTC.

The gene calls are TRBV6-5 and TRBJ1-2; the match to TRBD1 covers 7 bases. The CDR3 extends over 14 amino acids. Germline-derived CDR1 and CDR2 are MNHEY and SVGAGI. The trim removed 0 bases at V and 5 bases at J, leaving 3 bases unmatched. CDR3 residues: CASSYSGGEYGYTF. The CDR3 DNA is TGTGCCAGCAGTTACTCAGGGGGCGAGTATGGCTACACCTTC.

CDR3 loop: CASSYSSASYEQYF. The CDR3 nucleotides read TGTGCCAGCAGTTACTCGTCAGCCTCCTACGAGCAGTACTTC. The chain uses TRBV6-5 and TRBJ2-7; D is uncertain. The CDR3 totals 14 residues. Trimming removed 0 bases from V and 0 bases from J, with 6 bases in between. CDR1 is MNHEY and CDR2 is SVGAGI in the germline V gene.

The chain uses TRBV7-9 and TRBJ1-3, with D possibly TRBD1 on 6 matching bases. V shed 5 bases and J shed 0 bases, with 14 bases lying between them. The germline CDR1 and CDR2 sequences are SEHNR and FQNEAQ (reference sequence). The CDR3 sequence is 16 residues long. CDR3 amino acids: CASSLDRILSGNTIYF. CDR3 nucleotide sequence: TGTGCCAGCAGCCTAGACAGGATCCTCTCTGGAAACACCATATATTTT.

The rearrangement links TRBV5-1 to TRBJ2-1; D uncertain. Per germline, CDR1 SGHRS and CDR2 YFSETQ. This CDR3 comprises 15 residues. The V gene lost 4 bases and the J gene lost 8 bases, with 19 bases spanning the gap. This chain's CDR3 is CASSPHYPQDDEQFF. DNA of the CDR3: TGCGCCAGCAGCCCCCACTACCCCCAGGACGATGAGCAGTTCTTC.

The genes are TRBV27 and TRBJ2-4; 8 bases agree with TRBD2. Looked up from germline, CDR1 is MNHEY and CDR2 is SMNVEV (reference sequence). The CDR3 runs 16 residues. The V and J ends lost 3 bases and 5 bases, in that order; junction bases with no gene match: 9. CDR3 in amino acids: CASSFLAGPGENIQYF. CDR3 coding DNA: TGTGCCAGCAGTTTCTTAGCGGGGCCGGGTGAAAACATTCAGTACTTC.

The CDR3 sequence: CASSPSVGANSPLHF. The CDR3 coding sequence is TGCGCCAGCAGCCCGTCGGTAGGAGCAAATTCACCCCTCCACTTT. The chain couples TRBV4-3 to TRBJ1-6; D not certain. The CDR3 is 15 residues long. With 4 bases removed from V and 7 bases from J, the gap between germline ends came to 14 bases. Germline CDR1 reads LGHNA; CDR2 reads YSLEER.

The chain combines TRBV3-1 (or the pseudogene TRBV3-2) with TRBJ1-4; 9 nucleotides match TRBD1. CDR3 length equals 16 residues. The V gene end was trimmed by 4 bases and the J gene end by 0 bases; junction bases not matched to a gene: 3. Germline CDR1 and CDR2: LGHDT and YNNKEL (reference sequence). The CDR3 sequence is CASSRQGGTTNEKLFF. CDR3 in DNA: TGTGCCAGCAGCCGACAGGGGGGTACAACTAATGAAAAACTGTTTTTT.

The V gene is TRBV5-8, the J gene TRBJ1-1; no clear D gene. V was clipped by 0 bases and J by 0 bases, with 15 bases between them. Germline V gives CDR1 SGHTS, CDR2 YDEGEE. The CDR3 has 17 amino acids. The CDR3 DNA reads TGTGCCAGCAGCTTGGACGTCGGTGTCGGACTGAACACTGAAGCTTTCTTT. This codes for CASSLDVGVGLNTEAFF.

This rearrangement joins TRBV7-2 to TRBJ1-1, with TRBD1 identical over 8 bases. The CDR3 runs 14 residues. Germline-derived CDR1 and CDR2 are SGHTA and FQGNSA. V trimming: 5 bases; J trimming: 1 base; junction bases outside the gene matches: 3. In DNA, the CDR3 is TGTGCCAGCAGCCTCGGGACAGGGAACACTGAAGCTTTCTTT. Translation: CASSLGTGNTEAFF.

The CDR3 is CASGGQYQETQYF. Written as DNA, the CDR3 is TGTGCCAGTGGGGGACAGTACCAAGAGACCCAGTACTTC. The genes are TRBV18 and TRBJ2-5; 7 bases are shared with TRBD1. V shed 9 bases and J 0 bases; nucleotides not matched to a gene: 4. The CDR3 totals 13 residues. Germline V gives CDR1 KGHSH, CDR2 LQKENI.

V gene TRBV5-8 combines with J gene TRBJ1-1; tentatively, D is TRBD1 (5 bases). This CDR3 region has 14 residues. V was shortened by 3 bases and J by 2 bases, with 11 bases between the two germline ends. Germline V gene lookup returns CDR1 SGHTS and CDR2 YDEGEE. Here the CDR3 DNA reads TGTGCCAGCAGCTCGGGACCGATCAACACTGAAGCTTTCTTT. As protein: CASSSGPINTEAFF.

This rearrangement joins TRBV10-3 to TRBJ1-6, with TRBD1 as a possible D gene (5 bases). The V gene's germline CDR1 is ENHRY and CDR2 SYGVKD. This CDR3 has 14 amino acids. Trimming shortened V by 4 bases and J by 8 bases, and 12 bases separated the two germline ends. CDR3 coding DNA: TGTGCCATCAGTGCGGCAGGGAATTATTCACCCCTCCACTTT. This gives the protein CAISAAGNYSPLHF.